This entry lists 32 T cell receptor beta chains sequenced from one sample in a study of persistence of HIV-infected CD4 T cells (TCRdb year 2020). The immunoSEQ hsTCRB assay version 4 in survey mode was used to sequence TCRbeta repertoires from genomic DNA. TCRdb limited this immuneACCESS table to in-frame rearrangements with V and J called. A share of clones is missing; checked studies link under half to unresolved V genes, and the rest is unexplained. Counted in this sample were about 64,000 clones; about 77% of them appeared once. The ten biggest clones cover approximately 1.7% of the sample. Antigens of these TCRs are unknown. This specimen's treatment or condition label, interpreted: suppressive antiretroviral therapy. Cells were stimulated with a pool of overlapping HIV-1 Gag 15-mer peptides at 0.75 to 1 ug per peptide per mL. Memory populations depleted of antigen-responding cells were obtained by sorting nonresponding CD40L-negative CD69-negative CD45RO-high memory CD4+ T cells.

The sequencing here drew on CD4+ T cells sorted from PBMCs after 18-hour stimulation, taken from a patient who received antiretroviral therapy. In the paper's terms, the cell subset or site label means: CD40L-CD69- CD45RO-high memory CD4 T cells not responding to Gag peptides. These receptors were collected from an adult man with HIV who was CMV-seropositive.

This sequence joins TRBV10-3 and TRBJ1-1, with 11 bases lining up with TRBD1. The CDR3 spans 15 residues. After removal of 1 base from V and 4 bases from J, the junction contained 2 bases not matched to a gene. CDR1 is ENHRY and CDR2 is SYGVKD in the germline V gene. The chain's CDR3 is CAISELGQGGTEAFF. CDR3 bases: TGTGCCATCAGTGAGTTGGGACAGGGGGGCACTGAAGCTTTCTTT.

The rearrangement uses TRBV5-1 and TRBJ1-4, with no clear D. Deletions cut 0 bases from V and 0 bases from J, with 6 bases between. The CDR3 is made up of 15 amino acids. Germline assignment: CDR1 SGHRS and CDR2 YFSETQ. CDR3 sequence reads: CASSLGYATNEKLFF. Here the CDR3 DNA reads TGCGCCAGCAGCTTGGGATATGCAACTAATGAAAAACTGTTTTTT.

The chain combines TRBV6-1 with TRBJ2-7, with D possibly matching TRBD2 (5 bases). V gave up 3 bases and J gave up 3 bases, with 18 bases separating them. CDR1 and CDR2 (germline): MNHNS, SASEGT. This CDR3 is built from 16 residues. For the CDR3, the DNA is TGTGCCAGCAGTGATTCGAAATGGACGGGGATCTACGAGCAGTACTTC. Translating gives CASSDSKWTGIYEQYF.

V is TRBV28 and J is TRBJ1-5, with D uncertain. V was cut by 3 bases and J by 3 bases, with 18 bases left in between. The CDR3 has 17 amino acids. Germline-derived CDR1 and CDR2 are MDHEN and SYDVKM. The CDR3: CASSFSYGEPDNQPQHF. CDR3 DNA sequence: TGTGCCAGCAGTTTCTCATATGGTGAGCCGGACAATCAGCCCCAGCATTTT.

This chain joins TRBV12-5 and TRBJ1-1, with no clear D. The CDR3 extends over 13 amino acids. Germline assignment: CDR1 LGHNT and CDR2 FRNRAP. The V and J ends lost 6 bases and 4 bases respectively, with 12 bases between them. The CDR3 DNA follows: TGTGCTAGTGGGGGTTATTTGGGCACTGAAGCTTTCTTT. Translated: CASGGYLGTEAFF.

The chain has TRBV9 and TRBJ1-2; 9 bases match TRBD1. The CDR3 runs to 16 residues. J gave up 2 bases and V 3 bases, and 8 bases lay outside the gene matches. Looked up from germline, CDR1 is SGDLS and CDR2 is YYNGEE. In DNA form, the CDR3 reads TGTGCCAGCAGCGCGGACAGGGGCGGTAAGAACTATGGCTACACCTTC. Translated: CASSADRGGKNYGYTF.

The rearrangement links TRBV7-8 to TRBJ1-5; 7 bases are a match to TRBD1. There are 20 residues in the CDR3. V lost 5 bases and J lost 2; bases outside the gene matches: 21. In germline, CDR1 is SGHVS, CDR2 FQNEAQ. CDR3 region: CASSPRGGRGSYSGNQPQHF. CDR3 bases: TGTGCCAGCAGCCCCAGGGGAGGCAGGGGGTCCTATTCGGGCAATCAGCCCCAGCATTTT.

This clone was seen a handful of times. The V gene is TRBV7-6, the J gene TRBJ1-1, with TRBD1 identical over 8 bases. The CDR3 runs 13 residues. With V trimmed by 2 bases and J by 4 bases, 0 bases remained unmatched. CDR1 is SGHVS, CDR2 FNYEAQ, per germline. The CDR3 reads CASSLQGATEAFF. In nucleotides, the CDR3 is TGTGCCAGCAGCTTACAGGGGGCCACTGAAGCTTTCTTT.

The chain employs TRBV10-1 and TRBJ2-1; 13 bases line up with TRBD2. Germline V gene sequence: CDR1 WNHNN, CDR2 SYGVQD (reference sequence). The CDR3 has 17 residues. After removal of 0 bases from V and 7 bases from J, the junction contained 6 bases not matched to a gene. The CDR3 DNA reads TGCGCCAGCAGTGAGTCACAACTAGCGGGGGGGCTTAATGAGCAGTTCTTC. This encodes CASSESQLAGGLNEQFF.

The V and J genes are TRBV4-1 and TRBJ1-1; D is uncertain. The CDR3 extends over 14 amino acids. V lost 3 bases and J lost 1, with 9 bases in between. Germline CDR1 and CDR2: MGHRA and YSYEKL. The chain's CDR3 is CASSQRLSNTEAFF. CDR3 sequence (DNA): TGCGCCAGCAGCCAGAGACTCTCGAACACTGAAGCTTTCTTT.

Notes on this clone: The junction differs from germline at one of its ends, possibly a read error. The chain is built from TRBV6-6 and TRBJ2-1; the match to TRBD1 covers 10 bases. The CDR3 extends over 15 amino acids. From germline, CDR1 is MNHNY and CDR2 SVGAGI (reference sequence). CDR3 sequence (DNA): TGTGCCAGCAGTGACTCGGGACAGGGGTACAATGAGCAGTTCTTC. Protein: CASSDSGQGYNEQFF.

This chain connects TRBV15 to TRBJ2-7; no reliable D call. The CDR3 has 16 residues. The ends were cut back, 0 bases at V and 3 bases at J, with 15 bases in the middle. Germline V gene sequence: CDR1 LNHNV, CDR2 YYDKDF (reference sequence). CDR3 in DNA: TGTGCCACCAGCAGAGATCACAGCCTAGGTCACTACGAGCAGTACTTC. Translated: CATSRDHSLGHYEQYF.

CDR3 in amino acids: CASKGASGGLNTGELFF. The CDR3, as DNA: TGTGCCAGCAAAGGTGCTAGCGGGGGCCTGAACACCGGGGAGCTGTTTTTT. The chain carries TRBV2 and TRBJ2-2; 10 bases match TRBD2. Germline CDR1 SNHLY, CDR2 FYNNEI. The CDR3 consists of 17 residues. Unmatched junction bases numbered 9, after V lost 7 bases and J lost 1 base. Filled out from reference TRBV2 and TRBJ2-2, the complete variable domain reads EPEVTQTPSHQVTQMGQEVILRCVPISNHLYFYWYRQILGQKVEFLVSFYNNEISEKSEIFDDQFSVERPDGSNFTLKIRSTKLEDSAMYFCASKGASGGLNTGELFFGEGSRLTVL.

This clone was counted only a few times. The V gene is TRBV6-5, the J gene TRBJ1-6; 11 nucleotides align to TRBD1. Germline assignment: CDR1 MNHEY and CDR2 SVGAGI. V lost 6 bases, J lost 12 bases, and 10 bases stayed unmatched. The CDR3 covers 15 residues. CDR3 bases: TGTGCCAGCAGCACCCCGGACAGGGGGCGGGTACCCCTCCACTTT. Residues: CASSTPDRGRVPLHF.

The chain links TRBV18 to TRBJ1-1, with 7 bases lining up with TRBD1. The CDR3 is made up of 14 amino acids. V lost 2 bases, J lost 2 bases, and 2 bases stayed unmatched. Germline V gene sequence: CDR1 KGHSH, CDR2 LQKENI. CDR3 in amino acids: CASSPNRGNTEAFF. In nucleotides, the CDR3 is TGTGCCAGCTCACCAAACAGGGGAAACACTGAAGCTTTCTTT.

The rearrangement uses TRBV2 and TRBJ2-7, with TRBD1 matching 8 bases. V trimming: 4 bases; J trimming: 2 bases; junction bases outside the gene matches: 7. This CDR3 region has 15 residues. Germline V gene sequence: CDR1 SNHLY, CDR2 FYNNEI. The CDR3 sequence is CASSGGTGVTYEQYF. CDR3 nucleotides: TGTGCCAGCAGTGGCGGGACAGGTGTTACCTACGAGCAGTACTTC.

This chain uses TRBV10-3 with TRBJ2-5; possibly TRBD1 for D (6 bases). The CDR3 consists of 13 residues. Germline-derived CDR1 and CDR2 are ENHRY and SYGVKD. Trimming took 7 bases from V and 2 from J, leaving 11 bases between them. CDR3 bases: TGTGCCATCAAACGGGACAAACAAGAGACCCAGTACTTC. This codes for CAIKRDKQETQYF.

The chain uses TRBV15 and TRBJ1-4; no definite D call. CDR3 length: 16 residues. The ends were cut back, 1 base at V and 10 bases at J, with 19 bases in the middle. CDR1 and CDR2 from the germline V gene are LNHNV and YYDKDF (reference sequence). For the CDR3, the DNA is TGTGCCACCAGCAGAGCCTCCGCGGACGGGCGTGGAAAACTGTTTTTT. Translation: CATSRASADGRGKLFF. The whole variable domain, filled in from reference TRBV15 and TRBJ1-4, reads DAMVIQNPRYQVTQFGKPVTLSCSQTLNHNVMYWYQQKSSQAPKLLFHYYDKDFNNEADTPDNFQSRRPNTSFCFLDIRSPGLGDTAMYLCATSRASADGRGKLFFGSGTQLSVL.

V usage is TRBV7-9 and J usage is TRBJ1-1, with D unclear. V was trimmed by 8 bases and J by 3 bases, leaving 13 bases between them. The CDR3 length is 13 residues. Germline V lookup: CDR1 SEHNR, CDR2 FQNEAQ (reference sequence). This CDR3 is CASGSGGYTEAFF. The DNA for the CDR3 is TGTGCCAGCGGAAGTGGAGGGTACACTGAAGCTTTCTTT.

This clone rates as medium-sized. This chain connects TRBV3-1 (or the pseudogene TRBV3-2) to TRBJ1-1, with D perhaps TRBD1 (5 bases). The ends were cut back, 4 bases at V and 1 base at J, with 10 bases in the middle. Looked up from germline, CDR1 is LGHDT and CDR2 is YNNKEL (reference sequence). This CDR3 spans 14 amino acids. The CDR3 DNA is TGTGCCAGCAGCCCTTGGACACCGAACACTGAAGCTTTCTTT. This sequence encodes CASSPWTPNTEAFF.

This chain joins TRBV11-3 and TRBJ2-4; 7 nucleotides align to TRBD1. The V gene end was trimmed by 5 bases and the J gene end by 2 bases; junction bases not matched to a gene: 9. Per the germline V gene, CDR1 is SGHNT and CDR2 is YENEEA. The CDR3 sequence is 16 residues long. In DNA, the CDR3 is TGTGCCAGCAGCCCTGGGACAGCAAGACCCAAAAACATTCAGTACTTC. Protein: CASSPGTARPKNIQYF. Together with reference TRBV11-3 and TRBJ2-4, the CDR3 gives the full variable domain: EAGVVQSPRYKIIEKKQPVAFWCNPISGHNTLYWYLQNLGQGPELLIRYENEEAVDDSQLPKDRFSAERLKGVDSTLKIQPAELGDSAVYLCASSPGTARPKNIQYFGAGTRLSVL.

V usage is TRBV19 and J usage is TRBJ2-4, with 9 nucleotides matching TRBD1. The germline CDR1 and CDR2 sequences are LNHDA and SQIVND (reference sequence). This CDR3 has 15 amino acids. V shed 2 bases, J shed 8 bases, and the junction held 7 bases outside the gene matches. CDR3 region: CASSIRGQGRDIQYF. CDR3 coding DNA: TGTGCCAGTAGTATAAGGGGACAGGGAAGGGACATTCAGTACTTC.

V usage is TRBV5-1 and J usage is TRBJ2-2; TRBD1 agrees at 7 bases. Unmatched junction bases numbered 4, after V lost 5 bases and J lost 0 bases. The CDR3 loop spans 15 amino acids. The germline gives CDR1 SGHRS, CDR2 YFSETQ. The CDR3: CASSQGQSNTGELFF. In DNA, the CDR3 is TGCGCCAGCAGTCAGGGACAGTCGAACACCGGGGAGCTGTTTTTT. Combining the CDR3 with reference TRBV5-1 and TRBJ2-2 gives the whole variable domain KAGVTQTPRYLIKTRGQQVTLSCSPISGHRSVSWYQQTPGQGLQFLFEYFSETQRNKGNFPGRFSGRQFSNSRSEMNVSTLELGDSALYLCASSQGQSNTGELFFGEGSRLTVL.

CDR3 loop: CASSLVAAQPQHF. CDR3 coding DNA: TGTGCCAGCAGCTTAGTAGCCGCACAGCCCCAGCATTTT. V and J are TRBV7-9 and TRBJ1-5; no reliable D call. Trimming stripped 1 base from V and 7 bases from J, with 8 bases between. The CDR3 totals 13 residues. Germline V CDR1 and CDR2: SEHNR, FQNEAQ (reference sequence).

The rearrangement uses TRBV5-8 and TRBJ2-6, with TRBD2 as a possible D gene (6 bases). The CDR3 is 16 residues long. Germline V CDR1 and CDR2: SGHTS, YDEGEE. V shed 6 bases and J shed 0 bases, with 13 bases lying between them. The CDR3: CASKAGTYSGANVLTF. The CDR3 DNA reads TGTGCCAGCAAGGCAGGGACTTACTCTGGGGCCAACGTCCTGACTTTC.

This rearrangement joins TRBV5-1 to TRBJ2-5; 10 nucleotides match TRBD1. Looked up from germline, CDR1 is SGHRS and CDR2 is YFSETQ. This CDR3 spans 15 amino acids. Trimming removed 6 bases from V and 4 bases from J; junction bases left unmatched: 9. As DNA, the CDR3 is TGCGCCAGCATTCCCGGGACAGGGGCTAGAGAGACCCAGTACTTC. It specifies CASIPGTGARETQYF.

The V gene is TRBV2, the J gene TRBJ1-2; 7 positions match TRBD1. After removal of 2 bases from V and 4 bases from J, the junction contained 1 base not matched to a gene. The germline V gene encodes CDR1 SNHLY and CDR2 FYNNEI. CDR3 length equals 13 residues. CDR3 in amino acids: CASSERQGYGYTF. The CDR3 DNA reads TGTGCCAGCAGTGAAAGACAGGGCTATGGCTACACCTTC.

The chain is built from TRBV18 and TRBJ1-3, with no clear D. The V end lost 3 bases, the J end lost 2 bases, and 8 bases lay between the germline ends. This CDR3 comprises 14 residues. CDR1 and CDR2 (germline): KGHSH, LQKENI. CDR3: CASSPRTAGNTIYF. Here the CDR3 DNA reads TGTGCCAGCTCACCCCGGACGGCTGGAAACACCATATATTTT.

The CDR3 region is CASQTGTNTIYF. CDR3 sequence (DNA): TGTGCCAGCCAGACAGGGACAAACACCATATATTTT. The rearrangement links TRBV25-1 to TRBJ1-3; 7 nucleotides align to TRBD1. The CDR3 consists of 12 residues. CDR1 and CDR2 (germline): MGHDK, SYGVNS. Trimming cost V 8 bases and J 6 bases; bases outside gene matches: 4.

The chain uses TRBV4-1 and TRBJ2-6; no reliable D call. Germline loops: CDR1 MGHRA, CDR2 YSYEKL. V lost 5 bases, J lost 6 bases, and 17 bases lay in between. The CDR3 has 16 residues. The DNA of the CDR3 is TGCGCCAGCAGCTCCCAGGTGGGGAACCAGGCCAACGTCCTGACTTTC. This encodes CASSSQVGNQANVLTF.

This sequence joins TRBV18 and TRBJ1-5, with D unresolved. CDR1 and CDR2 (germline): KGHSH, LQKENI. The CDR3 contains 16 residues. The V end was cut by 6 bases, the J end by 0 bases, with 15 bases between. DNA for the CDR3: TGTGCCAGCTCGGGAGGGAGCCCTCATAGCAATCAGCCCCAGCATTTT. Encoded protein: CASSGGSPHSNQPQHF.

The V and J genes are TRBV2 and TRBJ1-4; TRBD1 matches 9 bases. This CDR3 spans 15 amino acids. Germline CDR1 is SNHLY and CDR2 is FYNNEI. The V segment lost 3 bases and the J segment 7 bases; nucleotides outside the gene matches: 6. CDR3 in amino acids: CASSDSDRGTEKLFF. The CDR3 DNA reads as TGTGCCAGCAGTGACAGTGACAGGGGGACTGAAAAACTGTTTTTT.